The next 4 T cell receptor beta chains were all read from a single sample in a study of immune characterization of retroperitoneal liposarcoma. TCRdb fed the PCR reads into MiXCR, producing one record per CDR3 protein. The repertoire holds over 10,000 distinct CDR3 sequences, with less than 55% as singletons. Sequencing used tumor tissue. The receptors were sampled from a female donor with retroperitoneal liposarcoma.

This clonotype was seen a few times. The chain's CDR3 is CASNRGGGYTF. In nucleotides, the CDR3 is TGTGCCAGCAACAGGGGAGGTGGCTACACCTTC. The chain joins TRBV7-9 to TRBJ1-2; 7 positions agree with TRBD1. Looked up from germline, CDR1 is SEHNR and CDR2 is FQNEAQ (reference sequence). V shed 7 bases, J shed 7 bases, and the junction held 3 bases outside the gene matches. The CDR3 runs to 11 residues.

The V gene is TRBV7-6, the J gene TRBJ2-6; D unresolved. From germline, CDR1 is SGHVS and CDR2 FNYEAQ. The CDR3 contains 15 residues. V dropped 8 bases and J dropped 0 bases, with 11 bases sitting between them. DNA of the CDR3: TGTGCCAGCGCAGATCTGCACTCTGGGGCCAACGTCCTGACTTTC. Translating it yields CASADLHSGANVLTF.

This clonotype was observed a handful of times. The chain links TRBV7-2 to TRBJ2-3; the D gene is possibly TRBD1 (6 bases). CDR3 size: 16 residues. Germline CDR1 reads SGHTA; CDR2 reads FQGNSA. V dropped 3 bases and J dropped 6 bases, with 19 bases sitting between them. CDR3 region: CASSFVGRGTSDTQYF. In DNA form, the CDR3 reads TGTGCCAGCAGCTTTGTAGGCAGGGGTACTTCCGATACGCAGTATTTT.

By frequency in the sample, this clonotype is large (0.1 to 1%). This CDR3 is CASSEREQETQFF. In DNA, the CDR3 is TGTGCCAGCAGTGAACGGGAGCAAGAGACCCAGTTCTTC. The chain is built from TRBV6-1 and TRBJ2-1; the D gene is possibly TRBD2 (6 bases). The V gene lost 2 bases and the J gene lost 13 bases, with 15 bases spanning the gap. From germline, CDR1 is MNHNS and CDR2 SASEGT. CDR3 length: 13 amino acids.